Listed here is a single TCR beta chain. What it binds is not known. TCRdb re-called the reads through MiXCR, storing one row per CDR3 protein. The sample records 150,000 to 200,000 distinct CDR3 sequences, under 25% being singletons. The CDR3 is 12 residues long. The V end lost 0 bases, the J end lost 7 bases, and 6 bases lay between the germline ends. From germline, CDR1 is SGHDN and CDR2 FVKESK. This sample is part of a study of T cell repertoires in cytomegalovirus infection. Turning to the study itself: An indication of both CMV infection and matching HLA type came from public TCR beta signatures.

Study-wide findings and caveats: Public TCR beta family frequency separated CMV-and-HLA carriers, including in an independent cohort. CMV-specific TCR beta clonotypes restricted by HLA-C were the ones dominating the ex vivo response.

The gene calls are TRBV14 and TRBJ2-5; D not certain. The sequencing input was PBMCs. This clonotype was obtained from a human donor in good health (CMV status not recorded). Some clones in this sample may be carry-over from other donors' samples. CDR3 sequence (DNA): TGTGCCAGCAGCCAAGATAATTGGACCCAGTACTTC. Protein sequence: CASSQDNWTQYF.